This T cell receptor beta chain was sequenced for a study of blood T cell repertoires in COVID-19. Study-wide background: The samples span acute and convalescent COVID-19 from the United States, Italy and Spain. From T cells, B-cell-depleted T cells, or PBMCs came the material, which was cDNA or gDNA.

V dropped 0 bases and J dropped 6 bases, with 8 bases sitting between them. The length of the CDR3 is 13 residues. Germline loops: CDR1 GTSNPN, CDR2 SVGIG (reference sequence). The method was immunoSEQ multiplex PCR; TCRdb's version includes in-frame clones alone and lacks a portion of them. In the table there are about 500,000 clones, roughly 89% of which are singletons. The sequenced material came from peripheral blood. The rearrangement joins TRBV30 to TRBJ2-2, with TRBD2 as a possible D gene (5 bases). The TCR was taken from a man between 18 and 35 years old with COVID-19, enrolled during active disease. CDR3 bases: TGTGCCTGGAGTGTACTGAGGGCCGGGGAGCTGTTTTTT. The encoded protein is CAWSVLRAGELFF.